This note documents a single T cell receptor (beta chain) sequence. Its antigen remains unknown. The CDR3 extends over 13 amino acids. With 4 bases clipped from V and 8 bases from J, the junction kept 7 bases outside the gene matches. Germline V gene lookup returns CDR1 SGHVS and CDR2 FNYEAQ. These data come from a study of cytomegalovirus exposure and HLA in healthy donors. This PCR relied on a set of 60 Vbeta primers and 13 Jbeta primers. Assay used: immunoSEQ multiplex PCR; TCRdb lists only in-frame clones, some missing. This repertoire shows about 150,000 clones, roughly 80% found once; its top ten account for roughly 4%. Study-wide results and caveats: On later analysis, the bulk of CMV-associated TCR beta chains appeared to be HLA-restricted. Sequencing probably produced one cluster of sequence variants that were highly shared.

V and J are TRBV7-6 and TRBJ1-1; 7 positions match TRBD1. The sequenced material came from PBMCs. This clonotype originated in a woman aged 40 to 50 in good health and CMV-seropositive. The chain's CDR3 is CASSSIGGGEAFF. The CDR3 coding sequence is TGTGCCAGCAGCTCTATAGGAGGGGGCGAAGCTTTCTTT.